This is a list of T cell receptor beta chains from one sample in a study of shared clonotypes between healthy human individuals. TCRdb keeps only in-frame clones here, not all; method: immunoSEQ multiplex PCR. The sample carries millions of clones, roughly 92% recorded once. Input material: naive CD4+ T cells sorted from blood. The source is a man aged 18 to 30 in good health. Both conserved end residues are part of each CDR3. A D gene is named only where the DNA matches it firmly. Clone size is not always given. Where it is, it says once, few, many or a class for expanded clones.

abundance: NA; d_gene: NA; v_gene: TRBV10-2; len: 13; j_gene: TRBJ1-5; CDR3aa: CASSGTSDQPQHF; CDR3nt: TGCGCCAGCAGTGGGACGTCGGATCAGCCCCAGCATTTT
abundance: once; d_gene: NA; v_gene: TRBV7-6; len: 17; j_gene: TRBJ2-7; CDR3aa: CASSLAPPGGASHEQYF; CDR3nt: TGTGCCAGCAGCTTAGCGCCTCCGGGGGGCGCGTCCCACGAGCAGTACTTC
abundance: NA; d_gene: NA; v_gene: TRBV5-1; len: 15; j_gene: TRBJ2-3; CDR3aa: CASSLSTSSTDTQYF; CDR3nt: TGCGCCAGCAGCTTGAGCACATCTAGCACAGATACGCAGTATTTT
abundance: NA; d_gene: NA; v_gene: TRBV5-4; len: 16; j_gene: TRBJ2-7; CDR3aa: CASSSRTAASSYEQYF; CDR3nt: TGTGCCAGCAGCTCTCGGACGGCTGCCAGCTCCTACGAGCAGTACTTC
abundance: NA; d_gene: NA; v_gene: TRBV2; len: 13; j_gene: TRBJ1-2; CDR3aa: CARGDSRMLGYTF; CDR3nt: TGTGCCAGGGGGGACTCTCGAATGTTGGGCTACACCTTC
abundance: few; d_gene: NA; v_gene: TRBV19; len: 16; j_gene: TRBJ1-4; CDR3aa: CASSILGFATNEKLFF; CDR3nt: TGTGCCAGTAGTATACTGGGGTTCGCAACTAATGAAAAACTGTTTTTT
abundance: NA; d_gene: NA; v_gene: TRBV30; len: 14; j_gene: TRBJ2-5; CDR3aa: CAWSVRSTKITQYF; CDR3nt: TGTGCCTGGAGTGTACGTAGTACCAAGATCACCCAGTACTTC
abundance: NA; d_gene: NA; v_gene: TRBV28; len: 15; j_gene: TRBJ1-4; CDR3aa: CASSQPGGPNEKLFF; CDR3nt: TGTGCCAGCAGCCAGCCGGGGGGGCCCAATGAAAAACTGTTTTTT
abundance: NA; d_gene: NA; v_gene: TRBV6-5; len: 14; j_gene: TRBJ2-7; CDR3aa: CASSYATGVREQYF; CDR3nt: TGTGCCAGCAGTTATGCTACCGGGGTTAGGGAGCAGTACTTC
abundance: NA; d_gene: TRBD1; v_gene: TRBV11-3; len: 15; j_gene: TRBJ2-1; CDR3aa: CASSQGTGGYNEQFF; CDR3nt: TGTGCCAGCAGCCAAGGGACAGGGGGGTACAATGAGCAGTTCTTC
abundance: NA; d_gene: NA; v_gene: TRBV5-1; len: 15; j_gene: TRBJ2-7; CDR3aa: CASSPGTQGGVEQYF; CDR3nt: TGCGCCAGCAGCCCAGGGACCCAAGGGGGGGTCGAGCAGTACTTC
abundance: NA; d_gene: TRBD1; v_gene: TRBV15; len: 15; j_gene: TRBJ1-2; CDR3aa: CATSRGGGEAYGYTF; CDR3nt: TGTGCCACCAGCAGGGGAGGGGGCGAGGCGTATGGCTACACCTTC
abundance: NA; d_gene: TRBD1; v_gene: TRBV7-9; len: 13; j_gene: TRBJ1-2; CDR3aa: CASSLGTGGGYTF; CDR3nt: TGTGCCAGCAGCTTGGGGACAGGGGGAGGCTACACCTTC
abundance: NA; d_gene: NA; v_gene: TRBV5-1; len: 12; j_gene: TRBJ2-7; CDR3aa: CASSLVSYEQYF; CDR3nt: TGCGCCAGCAGCTTGGTATCCTACGAGCAGTACTTC
abundance: NA; d_gene: TRBD1; v_gene: TRBV30; len: 16; j_gene: TRBJ2-7; CDR3aa: CAWSSIGQGSPYEQYF; CDR3nt: TGTGCCTGGAGCTCCATCGGACAGGGCAGCCCCTACGAGCAGTACTTC
abundance: NA; d_gene: NA; v_gene: TRBV29-1; len: 13; j_gene: TRBJ2-7; CDR3aa: CSVEDPGFGEQYF; CDR3nt: TGCAGCGTTGAAGATCCGGGCTTTGGGGAGCAGTACTTC
abundance: NA; d_gene: TRBD1; v_gene: TRBV30; len: 14; j_gene: TRBJ2-7; CDR3aa: CAWGSTGKMYEQYF; CDR3nt: TGTGCCTGGGGGTCGACAGGGAAGATGTACGAGCAGTACTTC
abundance: NA; d_gene: NA; v_gene: TRBV6-6; len: 13; j_gene: TRBJ2-2; CDR3aa: CASSYAGAGELFF; CDR3nt: TGTGCCAGCAGTTACGCAGGGGCCGGGGAGCTGTTTTTT
abundance: NA; d_gene: TRBD1; v_gene: TRBV6-1; len: 15; j_gene: TRBJ1-5; CDR3aa: CASSSQGGGNQPQHF; CDR3nt: TGTGCCAGCAGTTCTCAGGGGGGGGGCAATCAGCCCCAGCATTTT
abundance: NA; d_gene: NA; v_gene: TRBV10-3; len: 11; j_gene: TRBJ2-7; CDR3aa: CAISDQYEQYF; CDR3nt: TGTGCCATCAGTGATCAATACGAGCAGTACTTC
abundance: NA; d_gene: NA; v_gene: TRBV7-9; len: 13; j_gene: TRBJ2-5; CDR3aa: CASSLRGVETQYF; CDR3nt: TGTGCCAGCAGCTTAAGGGGGGTCGAGACCCAGTACTTC
abundance: NA; d_gene: TRBD1; v_gene: TRBV5-1; len: 15; j_gene: TRBJ2-3; CDR3aa: CASSVGQELTDTQYF; CDR3nt: TGCGCCAGCAGCGTGGGACAGGAGTTAACAGATACGCAGTATTTT
abundance: NA; d_gene: NA; v_gene: TRBV7-9; len: 15; j_gene: TRBJ2-1; CDR3aa: CASSLEALRNNEQFF; CDR3nt: TGTGCCAGCAGCTTAGAAGCGCTCCGAAACAATGAGCAGTTCTTC
abundance: NA; d_gene: NA; v_gene: TRBV30; len: 12; j_gene: TRBJ1-2; CDR3aa: CAGYRVNYGYTF; CDR3nt: TGTGCCGGATACAGGGTTAACTATGGCTACACCTTC
abundance: NA; d_gene: NA; v_gene: TRBV20-1; len: 11; j_gene: TRBJ2-7; CDR3aa: CSARYQGEQYF; CDR3nt: TGCAGTGCTAGATACCAGGGCGAGCAGTACTTC
abundance: NA; d_gene: NA; v_gene: TRBV29-1; len: 12; j_gene: TRBJ2-5; CDR3aa: CSVLTQQETQYF; CDR3nt: TGCAGCGTTCTAACACAGCAAGAGACCCAGTACTTC
abundance: once; d_gene: TRBD1; v_gene: TRBV19; len: 13; j_gene: TRBJ2-7; CDR3aa: CASSRDRGLEQYF; CDR3nt: TGTGCCAGTAGTCGGGACAGGGGGCTCGAGCAGTACTTC
abundance: NA; d_gene: NA; v_gene: TRBV20-1; len: 11; j_gene: TRBJ2-5; CDR3aa: CSANRAETQYF; CDR3nt: TGCAGTGCTAACAGGGCGGAGACCCAGTACTTC
abundance: NA; d_gene: TRBD1; v_gene: TRBV6-1; len: 14; j_gene: TRBJ2-7; CDR3aa: CATPRGTEPYEQYF; CDR3nt: TGTGCCACCCCACGAGGGACAGAACCTTACGAGCAGTACTTC
abundance: NA; d_gene: NA; v_gene: TRBV7-2; len: 16; j_gene: TRBJ2-1; CDR3aa: CASSLKRAVIGNEQFF; CDR3nt: TGTGCCAGCAGCCTTAAGCGGGCTGTGATAGGGAATGAGCAGTTCTTC
abundance: NA; d_gene: NA; v_gene: TRBV9; len: 11; j_gene: TRBJ1-3; CDR3aa: CASSGQNTIYF; CDR3nt: TGTGCCAGCAGCGGCCAAAACACCATATATTTT
abundance: NA; d_gene: TRBD1; v_gene: TRBV5-1; len: 16; j_gene: TRBJ1-1; CDR3aa: CASSSRGQGTNTEAFF; CDR3nt: TGCGCCAGCAGCTCGCGGGGACAGGGAACGAACACTGAAGCTTTCTTT
abundance: NA; d_gene: TRBD2; v_gene: TRBV7-9; len: 19; j_gene: TRBJ2-3; CDR3aa: CASSPWWTSGSPSTDTQYF; CDR3nt: TGTGCCAGCAGCCCTTGGTGGACTAGCGGGAGCCCTAGCACAGATACGCAGTATTTT
abundance: NA; d_gene: NA; v_gene: TRBV7-2; len: 15; j_gene: TRBJ1-3; CDR3aa: CASSPVGGRGNTIYF; CDR3nt: TGTGCCAGCAGCCCAGTTGGGGGGAGAGGAAACACCATATATTTT
abundance: NA; d_gene: TRBD1; v_gene: TRBV28; len: 14; j_gene: TRBJ1-2; CDR3aa: CASGSLRGSYGYTF; CDR3nt: TGTGCCAGCGGCTCACTCAGGGGGAGCTATGGCTACACCTTC
abundance: NA; d_gene: NA; v_gene: TRBV5-6; len: 14; j_gene: TRBJ2-2; CDR3aa: CASSLGSSTGELFF; CDR3nt: TGTGCCAGCAGCTTGGGGTCGTCCACCGGGGAGCTGTTTTTT
abundance: NA; d_gene: NA; v_gene: TRBV5-6; len: 15; j_gene: TRBJ1-2; CDR3aa: CASSLVAGRENGYTF; CDR3nt: TGTGCCAGCAGCTTGGTGGCAGGGAGAGAGAATGGCTACACCTTC
abundance: few; d_gene: NA; v_gene: TRBV20-1; len: 11; j_gene: TRBJ1-2; CDR3aa: CSASIQRGYTF; CDR3nt: TGCAGTGCTAGCATTCAACGGGGCTACACCTTC
abundance: NA; d_gene: NA; v_gene: TRBV4-1; len: 15; j_gene: TRBJ1-5; CDR3aa: CASSQGTWDNQPQHF; CDR3nt: TGCGCCAGCAGCCAAGGGACATGGGACAATCAGCCCCAGCATTTT
abundance: NA; d_gene: TRBD2; v_gene: TRBV5-1; len: 16; j_gene: TRBJ2-3; CDR3aa: CASSLGGTSVTDTQYF; CDR3nt: TGCGCCAGCAGCTTAGGAGGGACTAGCGTCACAGATACGCAGTATTTT
abundance: NA; d_gene: NA; v_gene: TRBV5-1; len: 15; j_gene: TRBJ2-7; CDR3aa: CASGPGTTAGYEQYF; CDR3nt: TGCGCCAGCGGCCCGGGTACCACAGCCGGCTACGAGCAGTACTTC
abundance: NA; d_gene: TRBD1; v_gene: TRBV19; len: 14; j_gene: TRBJ1-4; CDR3aa: CASSTTGVNEKLFF; CDR3nt: TGTGCCAGTAGCACCACAGGGGTTAATGAAAAACTGTTTTTT
abundance: NA; d_gene: NA; v_gene: TRBV19; len: 14; j_gene: TRBJ1-3; CDR3aa: CASSTRRSGNTIYF; CDR3nt: TGTGCCAGTAGTACTCGGCGGTCTGGAAACACCATATATTTT
abundance: NA; d_gene: TRBD2; v_gene: TRBV9; len: 17; j_gene: TRBJ2-5; CDR3aa: CASSVGEGGRAQETQYF; CDR3nt: TGTGCCAGCAGCGTAGGGGAGGGAGGTAGGGCCCAAGAGACCCAGTACTTC
abundance: NA; d_gene: NA; v_gene: TRBV6-1; len: 15; j_gene: TRBJ2-7; CDR3aa: CASSMRQVPPYEQYF; CDR3nt: TGTGCCAGCAGTATGCGACAGGTCCCTCCCTACGAGCAGTACTTC
abundance: NA; d_gene: TRBD1; v_gene: TRBV5-6; len: 13; j_gene: TRBJ1-2; CDR3aa: CASSFRQGYGYTF; CDR3nt: TGTGCCAGCAGCTTCCGACAGGGGTATGGCTACACCTTC
abundance: NA; d_gene: NA; v_gene: TRBV30; len: 14; j_gene: TRBJ2-3; CDR3aa: CAWQPSLNTDTQYF; CDR3nt: TGTGCCTGGCAGCCTTCACTAAACACAGATACGCAGTATTTT
abundance: NA; d_gene: NA; v_gene: TRBV9; len: 15; j_gene: TRBJ1-4; CDR3aa: CASSGAMATNEKLFF; CDR3nt: TGTGCCAGCAGTGGAGCAATGGCAACTAATGAAAAACTGTTTTTT
abundance: once; d_gene: NA; v_gene: TRBV29-1; len: 13; j_gene: TRBJ2-1; CDR3aa: CSVRLNGKNEQFF; CDR3nt: TGCAGCGTCCGGCTGAATGGTAAGAATGAGCAGTTCTTC
abundance: NA; d_gene: NA; v_gene: TRBV5-1; len: 14; j_gene: TRBJ1-2; CDR3aa: CASSLNRGEAGYTF; CDR3nt: TGCGCCAGCAGCTTGAATAGGGGAGAGGCTGGCTACACCTTC
abundance: NA; d_gene: TRBD1; v_gene: TRBV7-9; len: 15; j_gene: TRBJ1-5; CDR3aa: CASSETGNSNQPQHF; CDR3nt: TGTGCCAGCAGCGAGACAGGGAATAGCAATCAGCCCCAGCATTTT
abundance: NA; d_gene: NA; v_gene: TRBV15; len: 16; j_gene: TRBJ2-7; CDR3aa: CATSPGGLKGGPEQYF; CDR3nt: TGTGCCACCAGCCCCGGGGGCCTTAAGGGAGGGCCCGAGCAGTACTTC
abundance: once; d_gene: NA; v_gene: TRBV11-2; len: 15; j_gene: TRBJ1-2; CDR3aa: CAGSRGQGLGYGYTF; CDR3nt: TGTGCCGGCAGCCGGGGGCAGGGATTGGGCTATGGCTACACCTTC